Shown below are 20 T cell receptor beta chains from a single sample sequenced in a study of OX40 agonist ivuxolimab in advanced cancers. Profiling relied on immunoSEQ multiplex PCR, and the TCRdb table lists in-frame clones only, not all of them. The sample contains 99,000 or so clones, approximately 95% of which appear only once. Here the sequenced sample was CD4+ or CD8+ T cells sorted from blood, taken in a trial of the OX40 agonist ivuxolimab. The receptors shown here come from an adult with an advanced solid tumor such as melanoma, head and neck, liver or kidney cancer.

The J gene is TRBJ1-1, the V gene TRBV10-2, with D possibly being TRBD1 (5 bases). The V and J ends lost 2 bases and 1 base respectively, with 8 bases between them. Germline CDR1 is WSHSY and CDR2 is SAAADI. The CDR3 loop spans 14 amino acids. CDR3 sequence (DNA): TGCGCCAGCAGTGAGAGGCAGGGGAACACTGAAGCTTTCTTT. Translation: CASSERQGNTEAFF.

The V gene is TRBV6-1, the J gene TRBJ2-5; TRBD1 agrees at 7 bases. The DNA end is more similar to TRBJ2-7, so the J call may be wrong. This CDR3 comprises 15 residues. The germline V gene encodes CDR1 MNHNS and CDR2 SASEGT. The chain's CDR3 is CASSEGEQGIYEQYF. The DNA of the CDR3 is TGTGCCAGCAGTGAGGGGGAACAGGGGATCTACGAGCAGTACTTC.

This sequence joins TRBV10-3 and TRBJ2-1; D is unclear. Germline CDR1 ENHRY, CDR2 SYGVKD. CDR3 size: 12 residues. The V and J ends lost 1 base and 8 bases respectively, with 6 bases between them. For the CDR3, the DNA is TGTGCCATCAGTGAGTTCCAGGATGAGCAGTTCTTC. Residues: CAISEFQDEQFF.

This clone came up once. The gene calls are TRBV10-3 and TRBJ1-3; D perhaps matches TRBD1 (6 bases). V was cut by 10 bases and J by 1 base, with 11 bases left in between. The CDR3 totals 13 residues. Germline V CDR1 and CDR2: ENHRY, SYGVKD. CDR3 sequence reads: CATIQGSGNTIYF. CDR3 bases: TGTGCCACGATACAGGGATCTGGAAACACCATATATTTT.

The J gene is TRBJ2-7, the V gene TRBV23-1; D gene unclear. TRBV23-1 is labeled an ORF, and its function is uncertain. V was shortened by 5 bases and J by 4 bases, with 6 bases between the two germline ends. The CDR3 is 11 residues long. The CDR3 spells CASSEEYEQYF. The CDR3 DNA is TGCGCCAGCAGTGAGGAGTACGAGCAGTACTTC.

V is TRBV5-4 and J is TRBJ2-3; 7 bases fit TRBD2. The CDR3 runs to 14 residues. Trimming at V came to 0 bases and at J to 4 bases, leaving 2 bases not matched to a gene. Per the germline V gene, CDR1 is SGHNT and CDR2 is YYREEE (reference sequence). The CDR3 sequence: CASSLVLAADTQYF. For the CDR3, the DNA is TGTGCCAGCAGCTTGGTCCTAGCGGCAGATACGCAGTATTTT.

The chain links TRBV6-5 to TRBJ1-2; D not resolved. V gave up 0 bases and J gave up 1 base, with 6 bases separating them. The CDR3 spans 14 residues. The germline V gene has CDR1 MNHEY and CDR2 SVGAGI. CDR3 in amino acids: CASSYSSRNYGYTF. In DNA, the CDR3 is TGTGCCAGCAGTTACTCTTCACGTAACTATGGCTACACCTTC.

The DNA for the CDR3 is TGTGCCAGCACCAGGGGGCAGGTCTACGAGCAGTACTTC. Translating gives CASTRGQVYEQYF. The chain has TRBV7-9 and TRBJ2-7; 8 bases agree with TRBD1. Germline loops: CDR1 SEHNR, CDR2 FQNEAQ (reference sequence). The CDR3 has 13 residues. Trimming took 7 bases from V and 3 from J; bases not matched to a gene: 5.

This chain joins TRBV5-1 and TRBJ2-3; D may be TRBD2 (5 bases). The V gene's germline CDR1 is SGHRS and CDR2 YFSETQ. V was clipped by 2 bases and J by 0 bases, with 10 bases between them. This CDR3 region has 15 residues. The CDR3 coding sequence is TGCGCCAGCAGCTTCGGAGGCGCGAGCACAGATACGCAGTATTTT. As protein: CASSFGGASTDTQYF.

The genes are TRBV15 and TRBJ2-2; the D gene is possibly TRBD2 (6 bases). CDR1 and CDR2 (germline): LNHNV, YYDKDF (reference sequence). Trimming cost V 0 bases and J 6 bases, with 14 bases left between them. The CDR3 consists of 16 residues. The CDR3 coding sequence is TGTGCCACCAGCAGAGACCTTACTAGCTCAGCCGGGGAGCTGTTTTTT. Translating it yields CATSRDLTSSAGELFF.

This chain connects TRBV7-3 to TRBJ2-2, with D maybe TRBD2 (5 bases). Trimming stripped 5 bases from V and 6 bases from J, with 16 bases between. Looked up from germline, CDR1 is SGHTA and CDR2 is FQGTGA. The CDR3 consists of 15 residues. The CDR3 region is CASSAQVPGAGELFF. DNA for the CDR3: TGTGCCAGCAGCGCCCAAGTTCCCGGGGCCGGGGAGCTGTTTTTT.

The V and J genes are TRBV11-2 and TRBJ1-6, with 7 bases lining up with TRBD1. The CDR3 has 14 amino acids. Germline lookup yields CDR1 SGHAT and CDR2 FQNNGV. Trimming at V came to 5 bases and at J to 10 bases, leaving 8 bases not matched to a gene. The CDR3 protein is CASSPGQVPSPLHF. The CDR3 nucleotides read TGTGCCAGCAGCCCTGGACAGGTACCATCACCCCTCCACTTT. The full variable domain, in which reference TRBV11-2 and TRBJ1-6 provide the parts outside the CDR3, is EAGVAQSPRYKIIEKRQSVAFWCNPISGHATLYWYQQILGQGPKLLIQFQNNGVVDDSQLPKDRFSAERLKGVDSTLKIQPAKLEDSAVYLCASSPGQVPSPLHFGNGTRLTVT.

The chain joins TRBV27 to TRBJ1-2, with D perhaps TRBD1 (5 bases). Trimming left V 6 bases short and J 0 bases short, with 17 bases between. CDR1 and CDR2 (germline): MNHEY, SMNVEV (reference sequence). This CDR3 contains 16 residues. CDR3 nucleotides: TGTGCCAGCAGACCGAACGTTCGGGGGTCTAACTATGGCTACACCTTC. Translating gives CASRPNVRGSNYGYTF.

The chain combines TRBV2 with TRBJ2-7; a possible D gene is TRBD2 (5 bases). The CDR3 spans 13 residues. Trimming shortened V by 6 bases and J by 2 bases, and 11 bases separated the two germline ends. Germline CDR1 is SNHLY and CDR2 is FYNNEI. The CDR3 sequence: CASSDPGTYEQYF. The CDR3, as DNA: TGTGCCAGCAGCGACCCCGGGACCTACGAGCAGTACTTC.

This chain's CDR3 is CASKATGYSNTEAFF. The CDR3 region has the DNA TGTGCCAGTAAGGCCACGGGGTACTCTAACACTGAAGCTTTCTTT. The genes are TRBV19 and TRBJ1-1, with D unclear. The V end was cut by 7 bases, the J end by 2 bases, with 17 bases between. Looked up from germline, CDR1 is LNHDA and CDR2 is SQIVND (reference sequence). The CDR3 is made up of 15 amino acids.

The table lists this clone with a count of one. The chain uses TRBV7-9 and TRBJ1-2; D possibly corresponds to TRBD1 (6 bases). Germline CDR1 is SEHNR and CDR2 is FQNEAQ (reference sequence). The CDR3 is made up of 17 amino acids. V gave up 1 base and J gave up 4 bases, with 19 bases separating them. In DNA, the CDR3 is TGTGCCAGCAGCTTAGAGGCCCCTGACAGGAGTTCCTATGGCTACACCTTC. Its translation: CASSLEAPDRSSYGYTF.

The V gene is TRBV7-2, the J gene TRBJ1-1; D uncertain. The ends were cut back, 3 bases at V and 3 bases at J, with 11 bases in the middle. Germline V gene lookup returns CDR1 SGHTA and CDR2 FQGNSA. This CDR3 contains 14 residues. This CDR3 reads CASSFRPQDTEAFF. As DNA, the CDR3 is TGTGCCAGCAGCTTCAGACCCCAGGACACTGAAGCTTTCTTT.

The chain combines TRBV2 with TRBJ2-2; D possibly uses TRBD1 or TRBD2 (5 bases each). V lost 5 bases and J lost 5, with 15 bases in between. Germline CDR1 SNHLY, CDR2 FYNNEI. This CDR3 has 15 amino acids. The CDR3 spells CASSRARGGTGELFF. The CDR3, as DNA: TGTGCCAGCAGTCGGGCGAGGGGCGGAACCGGGGAGCTGTTTTTT. The full variable domain, rest sourced from reference TRBV2 and TRBJ2-2, is EPEVTQTPSHQVTQMGQEVILRCVPISNHLYFYWYRQILGQKVEFLVSFYNNEISEKSEIFDDQFSVERPDGSNFTLKIRSTKLEDSAMYFCASSRARGGTGELFFGEGSRLTVL.

This chain connects TRBV28 to TRBJ1-4; no clear D gene. The CDR3 is made up of 14 amino acids. The V end lost 6 bases, the J end lost 7 bases, and 15 bases lay between the germline ends. CDR1 is MDHEN and CDR2 is SYDVKM in the germline V gene. The chain's CDR3 is CASRTARSFEKLFF. CDR3 sequence (DNA): TGTGCCAGCAGGACGGCCAGAAGTTTTGAAAAACTGTTTTTT. Together with reference TRBV28 and TRBJ1-4, the CDR3 gives the full variable domain: DVKVTQSSRYLVKRTGEKVFLECVQDMDHENMFWYRQDPGLGLRLIYFSYDVKMKEKGDIPEGYSVSREKKERFSLILESASTNQTSMYLCASRTARSFEKLFFGSGTQLSVL.

Here the CDR3 reads CASRRGSTDTQYF. CDR3 sequence (DNA): TGCGCCAGCAGGCGAGGGAGCACAGATACGCAGTATTTT. The chain employs TRBV5-1 and TRBJ2-3; maybe TRBD2 (5 bases). V was cut by 5 bases and J by 0 bases, with 7 bases left in between. Per the germline V gene, CDR1 is SGHRS and CDR2 is YFSETQ. The CDR3 length is 13 residues.